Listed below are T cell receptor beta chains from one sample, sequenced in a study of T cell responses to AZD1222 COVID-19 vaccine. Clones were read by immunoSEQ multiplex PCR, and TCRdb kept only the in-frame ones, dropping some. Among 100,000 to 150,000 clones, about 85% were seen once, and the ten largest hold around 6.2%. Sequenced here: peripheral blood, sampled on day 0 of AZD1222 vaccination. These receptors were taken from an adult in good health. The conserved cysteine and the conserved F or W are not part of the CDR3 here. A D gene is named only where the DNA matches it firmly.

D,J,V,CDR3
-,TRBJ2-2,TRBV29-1,SVRVGGTGELF
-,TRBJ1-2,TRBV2,ASSADGKGSYT
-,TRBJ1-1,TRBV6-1,ASRRGTNTEAF
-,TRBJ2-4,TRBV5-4,ASSTLRAQNIQY
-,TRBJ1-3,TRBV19,ASRAVGSGNTIY
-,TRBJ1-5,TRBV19,ASSFDPNQPQH
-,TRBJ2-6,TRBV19,ASSIDSAGRANVLT
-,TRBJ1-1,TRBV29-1,SASWGPRAF
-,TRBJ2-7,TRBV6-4,ASSDSKVGSSYEQY
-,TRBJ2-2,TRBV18,ASSPLPEGTGELF
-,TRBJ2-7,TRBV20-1,SASWGVEQY
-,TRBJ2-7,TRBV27,ASSSGTAAYEQY
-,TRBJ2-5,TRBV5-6,ASSLSSQETQY
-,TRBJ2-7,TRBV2,ASRGPLETYEQY
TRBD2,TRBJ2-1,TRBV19,ASSIGRGLAGGHQSSYNEQF
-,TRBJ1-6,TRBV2,ASIPGDNSPLH
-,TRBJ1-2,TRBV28,ASNWASSRSIYGYT
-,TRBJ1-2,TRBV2,ASSEGGGLRDGYT
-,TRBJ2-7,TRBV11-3,ASSLGLGQPFEQY
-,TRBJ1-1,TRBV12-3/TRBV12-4,ASSLVQFAEAF
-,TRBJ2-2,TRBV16,ASSQFRGTGELF
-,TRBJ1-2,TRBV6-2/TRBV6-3,ASSYVSYGYT
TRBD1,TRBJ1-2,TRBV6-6,ASSWGQNVYGYT
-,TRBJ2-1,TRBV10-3,AISDLQGSYNEQF
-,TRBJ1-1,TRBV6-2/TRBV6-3,ASSYEENTEAF
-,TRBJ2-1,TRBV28,ASKATNEQF
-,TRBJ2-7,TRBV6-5,ASTELYEQY
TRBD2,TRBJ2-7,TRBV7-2,ASSLAPGGLAYEQY
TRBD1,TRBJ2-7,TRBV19,ASKRGQGNSYEQY
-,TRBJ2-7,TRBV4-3,ASSQGADPDYEQY
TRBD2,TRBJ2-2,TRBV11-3,ASPSGGYTGELF
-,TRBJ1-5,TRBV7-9,ASVEQGEELNQPQH
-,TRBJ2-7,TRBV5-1,ASSLWASYEQY
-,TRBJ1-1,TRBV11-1,ASSRDYFGGTEAF
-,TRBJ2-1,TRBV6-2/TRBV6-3,ASSYGSPRKQF
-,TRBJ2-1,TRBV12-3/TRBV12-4,ASSFGSSEQF
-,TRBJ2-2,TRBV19,ASSIRSALDFPGELF
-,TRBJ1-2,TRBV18,ASSRTQGDGYT
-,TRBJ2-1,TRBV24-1,ATSDPNPGVSSYNEQF
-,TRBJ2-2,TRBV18,ASSPRQNTGELF
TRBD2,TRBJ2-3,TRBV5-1,ASSLGLRGGQSDTQY